Below, one T cell receptor (beta chain) is given with its context. CDR1 is LNHNV and CDR2 is YYDKDF in the germline V gene (reference sequence). J gave up 3 bases and V 3 bases, and 6 bases lay outside the gene matches. The length of the CDR3 is 16 residues. This entry is derived from a study of blood T cell repertoires in COVID-19. Across the study: T cells, B-cell-depleted T cells, or PBMCs supplied cDNA or gDNA.

Here immunoSEQ multiplex PCR was the method, and the copy in TCRdb shows in-frame clones only, minus some. The sample yields about 87,000 clones, more than 85% seen once. Sequencing was done on a sample of peripheral blood. The receptor was isolated from a man aged 40-49 years with acute or convalescent COVID-19. The chain combines TRBV15 with TRBJ2-3; 10 nucleotides match TRBD1. The chain's CDR3 is CATSSEPGQGTDTQYF. CDR3 DNA sequence: TGTGCCACCAGCAGTGAACCGGGACAGGGGACAGATACGCAGTATTTT.